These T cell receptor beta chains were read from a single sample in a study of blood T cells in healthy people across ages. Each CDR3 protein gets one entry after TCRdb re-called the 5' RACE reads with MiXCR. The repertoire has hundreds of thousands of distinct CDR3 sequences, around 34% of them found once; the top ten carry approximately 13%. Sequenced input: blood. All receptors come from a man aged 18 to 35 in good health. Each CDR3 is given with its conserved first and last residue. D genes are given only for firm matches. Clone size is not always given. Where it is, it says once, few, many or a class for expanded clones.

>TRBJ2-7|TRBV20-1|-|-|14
TGCAGTGCTAGTCCTCGGGTTGGCCCCTACGAGCAGTACTTC
CSASPRVGPYEQYF
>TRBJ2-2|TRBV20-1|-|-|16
TGCAGTGCTAGGGCTGGCAACCCTTGGAACACCGGGGAGCTGTTTTTT
CSARAGNPWNTGELFF
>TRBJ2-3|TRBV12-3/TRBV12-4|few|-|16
TGTGCCAGCAGAGTCGTCACGGGGGGCGGATCTGATACGCAGTATTTT
CASRVVTGGGSDTQYF
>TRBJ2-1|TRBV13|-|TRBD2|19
TGTGCCAGCAGCTTAGGCCTCGGGACCGGGACTAGCGCCCTCAATGAGCAGTTCTTC
CASSLGLGTGTSALNEQFF
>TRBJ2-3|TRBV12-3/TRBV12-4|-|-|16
TGTGCCAGCAGTCCCCGGATCGGACCTAGCACAGATACGCAGTATTTT
CASSPRIGPSTDTQYF
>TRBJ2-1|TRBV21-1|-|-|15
TGTGCCAGCAGCAAATCAAGGCAGACCTACAATGAGCAGTTCTTC
CASSKSRQTYNEQFF
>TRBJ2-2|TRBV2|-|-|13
TGTGCCAGCAGTGGATTAGCAACCGGGGAGCTGTTTTTT
CASSGLATGELFF
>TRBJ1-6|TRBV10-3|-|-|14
TGTGCCATCAGTGTCCCCGGAGGGGGATCCACCCTCCACTTT
CAISVPGGGSTLHF
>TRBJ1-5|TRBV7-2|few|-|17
TGTGCCAGCAGCTTAAAGAGGGGAATGGGGGAGAATCAGCCCCAGCATTTT
CASSLKRGMGENQPQHF
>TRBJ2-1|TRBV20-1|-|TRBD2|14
TGCAGTGCTAGATGGGGGAGGGACCACAATGAGCAGTTCTTC
CSARWGRDHNEQFF
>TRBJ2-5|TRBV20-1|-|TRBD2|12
TGCAGTGCGGGGGGGAGGGACGATGAGCAGTACTTC
CSAGGRDDEQYF
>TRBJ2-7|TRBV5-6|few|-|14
TGTGCCAGCAGCTGGGGGGGCAGGGGCTACGAGCAGTACTTC
CASSWGGRGYEQYF
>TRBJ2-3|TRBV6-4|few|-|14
TGTGCCAGCAGGACTAGTTCCGGCACAGATACGCAGTATTTT
CASRTSSGTDTQYF
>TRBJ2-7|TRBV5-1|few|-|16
TGCGCCAGCAGCTCCGCCCAGGGGACTTTCTACAATGAGCAGTACTTC
CASSSAQGTFYNEQYF
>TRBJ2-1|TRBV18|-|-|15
TGTGCCAGCTCACCAGGATTGACAGCTCGGAATGAGCAGTTCTTC
CASSPGLTARNEQFF
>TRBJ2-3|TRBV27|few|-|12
TGTGCCAGCAGTCCAAAGCCAGATACGCAGTATTTT
CASSPKPDTQYF
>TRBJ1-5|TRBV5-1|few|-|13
TGCGCCAGCAGCTTGCGCGGGGATCGGCCCCAGCATTTT
CASSLRGDRPQHF
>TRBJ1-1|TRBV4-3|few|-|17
TGCGCCAGCAGCCAAGACCCGGGGCGAGGCTCGAACACTGAAGCTTTCTTT
CASSQDPGRGSNTEAFF
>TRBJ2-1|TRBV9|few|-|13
TGTGCCAGCAGCGGAGACAGGAACAATGAGCAGTTCTTC
CASSGDRNNEQFF
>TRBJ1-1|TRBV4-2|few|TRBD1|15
TGTGCCAGCAGCCAAGTTAGGGGGCCGAACACTGAAGCTTTCTTT
CASSQVRGPNTEAFF
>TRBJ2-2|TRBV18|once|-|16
TGTGCCAGCTCGCTCCCTACTCGCCCGGCCCCCGGGGAGCTGTTTTTT
CASSLPTRPAPGELFF
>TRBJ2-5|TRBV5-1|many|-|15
TGCGCCAGCAGCTTGGGACTTGGAGGAGCGGAGACCCAGTACTTC
CASSLGLGGAETQYF
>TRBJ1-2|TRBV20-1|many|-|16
TGCAGTGCTAGAGATTCAGGCAGGGAGCCCAACTATGGCTACACCTTC
CSARDSGREPNYGYTF
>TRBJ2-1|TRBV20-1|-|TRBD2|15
TGCAGTGCTAGTAAAGCGAGCGGGGGGGCTCGTGGGCAGTTCTTC
CSASKASGGARGQFF
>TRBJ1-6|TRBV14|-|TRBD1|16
TGTGCCAGCAGCGCCGGGACAGACTCCTATAATTCACCCCTCCACTTT
CASSAGTDSYNSPLHF
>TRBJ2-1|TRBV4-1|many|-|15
TGCGCCAGCAGCCGCTCCGGGACACCCAACAATGAGCAGTTCTTC
CASSRSGTPNNEQFF
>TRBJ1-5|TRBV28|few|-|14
TGTGCCAGCAGTTTTCCAGGGACGCGGCAGCCCCAGCATTTT
CASSFPGTRQPQHF
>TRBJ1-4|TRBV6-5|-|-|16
TGTGCCAGCAGTTACACCCCAGGGGTGGGGAGTGAAAAACTGTTTTTT
CASSYTPGVGSEKLFF
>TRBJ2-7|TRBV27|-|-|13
TGTGCCAGCAGTCGAACAGGGTTCGCAGGGCAGTACTTC
CASSRTGFAGQYF
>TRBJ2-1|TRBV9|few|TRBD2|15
TGTGCCAGCAGCGTACCTAGCGGGGGAGATAATGAGCAGTTCTTC
CASSVPSGGDNEQFF
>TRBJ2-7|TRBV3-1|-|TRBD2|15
TGTGCCAGCAGCCAAGCGGGACTACCCTCCTACGAGCAGTACTTC
CASSQAGLPSYEQYF
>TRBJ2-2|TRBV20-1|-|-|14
TGCAGTGCTAGACAGTGGGTGAACACCGGGGAGCTGTTTTTT
CSARQWVNTGELFF
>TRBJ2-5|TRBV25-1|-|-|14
TGTGCCAGCAGTGGGATTACAGGGAGGTGGGAGCAGTACTTC
CASSGITGRWEQYF
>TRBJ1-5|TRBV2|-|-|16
TGTGCCAGCAGTGAAAGACAGGAATATAGCAATCAGCCCCAGCATTTT
CASSERQEYSNQPQHF
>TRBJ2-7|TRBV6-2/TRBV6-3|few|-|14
TGTGCCAGCAGTATTGGCGGCTCCACCTACGAGCAGTACTTC
CASSIGGSTYEQYF
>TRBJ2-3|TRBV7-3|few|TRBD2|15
TGTGCCAGCAGCTTATTTGACGGGGGGACAGATACGCAGTATTTT
CASSLFDGGTDTQYF
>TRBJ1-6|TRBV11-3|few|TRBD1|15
TGTGCCAGCAGCCAAGAAGGGACAGGGCATTCACCCCTCCACTTT
CASSQEGTGHSPLHF
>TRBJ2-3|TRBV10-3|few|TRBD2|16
TGTGCCATCACCTCGTCTAGCGGGGTGGCGGCAGATACGCAGTATTTT
CAITSSSGVAADTQYF
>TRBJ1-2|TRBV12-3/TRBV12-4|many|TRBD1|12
TGTGCCAGCAGTTGGGGACAGACAGGCTACACCTTC
CASSWGQTGYTF
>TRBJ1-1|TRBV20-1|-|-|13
TGCAGTGCTAGAGACCGGGGCCGAACTGAAGCTTTCTTT
CSARDRGRTEAFF
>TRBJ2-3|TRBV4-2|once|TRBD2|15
TGTGCCAGCAGCTCCGGGACTAGGATGACAGATACGCAGTATTTT
CASSSGTRMTDTQYF
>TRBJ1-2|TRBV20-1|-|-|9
TGCAGTGCTCCCTATGGCTACACCTTC
CSAPYGYTF
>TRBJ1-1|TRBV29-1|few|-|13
TGCAGCGTTGAAGATCTTAAGAACACTGAAGCTTTCTTT
CSVEDLKNTEAFF
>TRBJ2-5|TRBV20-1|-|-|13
TGCAGTGCTAGAGGAGGGTGGGAAGAGACCCAGTACTTC
CSARGGWEETQYF